The 26 T cell receptor beta chains reported below all come from one sample, sequenced in a study of identical twins. MiXCR was run by TCRdb on the 5' RACE reads, yielding one entry per CDR3 protein. The data show fewer than 800,000 distinct CDR3 sequences, with about 7.6% seen just once and about 1.5% held by the top ten. These records were also assigned to another study, of yellow fever vaccine responses in identical twins.

Material: PBMCs. The source is a woman under 30 in good health.

This clonotype was seen ten or more times. The gene calls are TRBV20-1 and TRBJ1-6, with D hard to call. Per germline, CDR1 DFQATT and CDR2 SNEGSKA (reference sequence). The ends were cut back, 5 bases at V and 12 bases at J, with 17 bases in the middle. The length of the CDR3 is 13 residues. The CDR3 DNA reads as TGCAGTGCTCCCGGGAGGGCGACGGAACCCCTCCACTTT. Its protein is CSAPGRATEPLHF.

The V call is TRBV6-1, the J call TRBJ2-7, with D perhaps matching TRBD1 (6 bases). V was clipped by 6 bases and J by 2 bases, with 14 bases between them. Germline V gene sequence: CDR1 MNHNS, CDR2 SASEGT. This CDR3 has 14 amino acids. The CDR3 protein is CASRERQETYEQYF. The CDR3 DNA reads as TGTGCCAGCAGGGAGAGACAGGAAACCTACGAGCAGTACTTC.

This clonotype was recorded many times. This sequence joins TRBV20-1 and TRBJ2-7; D not resolved. The CDR3 runs to 14 residues. Trimming cost V 5 bases and J 0 bases, with 14 bases left between them. From germline, CDR1 is DFQATT and CDR2 SNEGSKA (reference sequence). CDR3 nucleotides: TGCAGTGCTCCAAAAAGGGCAGACTCCTACGAGCAGTACGTC. This encodes CSAPKRADSYEQYV.

This clonotype occurred many times. V and J are TRBV10-3 and TRBJ2-7, with 7 bases identical to TRBD2. This CDR3 has 14 amino acids. V gave up 6 bases and J gave up 2 bases; unmatched junction bases: 7. Germline lookup yields CDR1 ENHRY and CDR2 SYGVKD. As DNA, the CDR3 is TGTGCCATCAGGGCTAGCGGAATCACCTACGAGCAGTACTTC. It specifies CAIRASGITYEQYF.

The J gene is TRBJ2-4, the V gene TRBV7-9; TRBD1 might be the D (5 bases). The germline gives CDR1 SEHNR, CDR2 FQNEAQ (reference sequence). Trimming pared 3 bases from V and 5 bases from J, leaving 11 bases between. The CDR3 has 14 amino acids. CDR3 region: CASSFPPTENIQYF. The CDR3 coding sequence is TGTGCCAGCAGCTTCCCACCGACAGAAAACATTCAGTACTTC.

This clonotype has a handful of counts. At one end the junction does not follow the germline gene, possibly because of a read error. The chain couples TRBV20-1 to TRBJ2-1; D is uncertain. Germline loops: CDR1 DFQATT, CDR2 SNEGSKA (reference sequence). The CDR3 has 14 residues. CDR3 sequence (DNA): TGCAGTGTTGGAGTTGTTGGAAGATACAATGAGCAGCTCTTC. As protein: CSVGVVGRYNEQLF.

This clonotype was counted only a few times. The rearrangement uses TRBV20-1 and TRBJ2-2, with TRBD1 identical over 7 bases. Trimming cost V 5 bases and J 2 bases; bases outside gene matches: 5. Per germline, CDR1 DFQATT and CDR2 SNEGSKA (reference sequence). The CDR3 length is 14 residues. The CDR3 DNA is TGCAGTGCTGCCCGACAGGGTAACACCGGGGAGCTGTTTTTT. This codes for CSAARQGNTGELFF.

V gene TRBV3-1 combines with J gene TRBJ2-7, with D perhaps TRBD1 or TRBD2 (5 bases each). CDR3 size: 18 residues. V lost 0 bases and J 1 base, leaving 19 bases between the germline ends. From germline, CDR1 is LGHDT and CDR2 YNNKEL (reference sequence). In DNA, the CDR3 is TGTGCCAGCAGCCAAGATCCCCCCCCGGGGTGGGGGTCCTACGAGCAGTACTTC. Its translation: CASSQDPPPGWGSYEQYF.

This clonotype has ten or more counts. The rearrangement uses TRBV11-3 and TRBJ2-2; the D call may be TRBD1 or TRBD2 (6 bases each). This CDR3 comprises 15 residues. Germline-derived CDR1 and CDR2 are SGHNT and YENEEA. V lost 1 base, J lost 4 bases, and 10 bases lay in between. The CDR3 bases are TGTGCCAGCAGCTTAGGATCGGGGGCCACCGGGGAGCTGTTTTTT. Amino acid sequence: CASSLGSGATGELFF.

This clonotype was detected many times. The rearrangement joins TRBV12-3 or TRBV12-4 to TRBJ1-2; 11 nucleotides match TRBD1. Trimming took 5 bases from V and 8 from J; bases not matched to a gene: 16. The CDR3 totals 17 residues. CDR3 bases: TGTGCCAGCAGTAACATCGTTGGACAGGGGGCGCGGGAAGGCTACACCTTC. It translates to CASSNIVGQGAREGYTF.

The chain links TRBV4-1 to TRBJ2-5; D ambiguous. The CDR3 sequence is 15 residues long. Deletions cut 1 base from V and 5 bases from J, with 14 bases between. CDR1 and CDR2 from the germline V gene are MGHRA and YSYEKL. As DNA, the CDR3 is TGCGCCAGCAGCCAAGTTTTAGCCCCCGAGGAGACCCAGTACTTC. Residues: CASSQVLAPEETQYF.

This clonotype occurred many times. The V call is TRBV7-9, the J call TRBJ1-1; 10 positions agree with TRBD1. V lost 6 bases to trimming and J lost 1 base; unmatched junction nucleotides: 2. Germline V gene data show CDR1 as SEHNR and CDR2 as FQNEAQ (reference sequence). The CDR3 consists of 14 residues. The CDR3 sequence: CASRRDRGNTEAFF. CDR3 nucleotide sequence: TGTGCCAGCAGAAGGGACAGGGGGAACACTGAAGCTTTCTTT. The entire variable domain, with the rest obtained from reference TRBV7-9 and TRBJ1-1, is as follows: DTGVSQNPRHKITKRGQNVTFRCDPISEHNRLYWYRQTLGQGPEFLTYFQNEAQLEKSRLLSDRFSAERPKGSFSTLEIQRTEQGDSAMYLCASRRDRGNTEAFFGQGTRLTVV.

This clonotype came up a few times. The rearrangement links TRBV28 to TRBJ2-5, with 11 bases identical to TRBD1. V dropped 7 bases and J dropped 5; count of bases not matched to a gene: 9. The CDR3 loop spans 15 amino acids. Germline V gene sequence: CDR1 MDHEN, CDR2 SYDVKM. This chain's CDR3 is CASNGQGASQETQYF. The CDR3 nucleotides read TGTGCCAGCAATGGACAGGGGGCGTCCCAGGAGACCCAGTACTTC. The entire variable domain, with the rest obtained from reference TRBV28 and TRBJ2-5, is as follows: DVKVTQSSRYLVKRTGEKVFLECVQDMDHENMFWYRQDPGLGLRLIYFSYDVKMKEKGDIPEGYSVSREKKERFSLILESASTNQTSMYLCASNGQGASQETQYFGPGTRLLVL.

J is TRBJ2-1 and V is TRBV11-3, with 8 bases fitting TRBD1. Losses at the gene ends were 4 bases for V and 4 bases for J; bases not matched to a gene: 6. The CDR3 has 15 residues. Germline V CDR1 and CDR2: SGHNT, YENEEA. CDR3 protein: CASSYPGQGYNEQFF. CDR3 in DNA: TGTGCCAGCAGCTACCCCGGACAGGGTTACAATGAGCAGTTCTTC.

This clonotype was counted at least ten times. The rearrangement uses TRBV5-1 and TRBJ2-5, with TRBD1 identical over 7 bases. The CDR3 is 16 residues long. With V trimmed by 3 bases and J by 2 bases, 10 bases remained unmatched. The germline V gene has CDR1 SGHRS and CDR2 YFSETQ. CDR3 amino acids: CASSSPSQGQQETQYF. CDR3 in DNA: TGCGCCAGCAGCTCCCCCTCTCAGGGACAGCAAGAGACCCAGTACTTC. Supplemented by reference TRBV5-1 and TRBJ2-5, the full variable domain reads KAGVTQTPRYLIKTRGQQVTLSCSPISGHRSVSWYQQTPGQGLQFLFEYFSETQRNKGNFPGRFSGRQFSNSRSEMNVSTLELGDSALYLCASSSPSQGQQETQYFGPGTRLLVL.

This clonotype has a count of ten or more. V and J are TRBV29-1 and TRBJ1-1; D unresolved. This CDR3 has 12 amino acids. V lost 7 bases and J lost 1, with 10 bases in between. CDR1 is SQVTM and CDR2 is ANQGSEA in the germline V gene. The CDR3 sequence is CSAVAENTEAFF. CDR3 bases: TGCAGCGCGGTGGCAGAGAACACTGAAGCTTTCTTT.

The V call is TRBV12-3 or TRBV12-4, the J call TRBJ2-5; TRBD2 aligns across 9 bases. The CDR3 consists of 18 residues. Trimming took 4 bases from V and 4 from J; bases not matched to a gene: 16. The chain's CDR3 is CASSSGLLREGLGETQYF. CDR3 sequence (DNA): TGTGCCAGCAGTTCGGGGCTGTTGCGGGAGGGCCTCGGAGAGACCCAGTACTTC.

This clonotype came up many times. J is TRBJ1-5 and V is TRBV28; tentatively, D is TRBD1 (5 bases). Germline CDR1 is MDHEN and CDR2 is SYDVKM. The V end lost 4 bases, the J end lost 5 bases, and 12 bases lay between the germline ends. This CDR3 spans 14 amino acids. The CDR3 region has the DNA TGTGCCAGCAGTTCCGGGACCCGATATCAGCCCCAGCATTTT. It is translated as CASSSGTRYQPQHF.

J is TRBJ2-2 and V is TRBV11-2; D gene unclear. The CDR3 has 15 residues. V was trimmed by 0 bases and J by 1 base, leaving 6 bases between them. CDR1 and CDR2 from the germline V gene are SGHAT and FQNNGV. Written as DNA, the CDR3 is TGTGCCAGCAGCTTAGACAGGAGGAACACCGGGGAGCTGTTTTTT. This translates into CASSLDRRNTGELFF.

This clonotype appeared many times. The rearrangement links TRBV4-1 to TRBJ1-1; D not certain. In germline, CDR1 is MGHRA, CDR2 YSYEKL. Trimming shortened V by 2 bases and J by 7 bases, and 14 bases separated the two germline ends. The CDR3 consists of 14 residues. The CDR3 DNA follows: TGCGCCAGCAGCCAACATCCCTGGACGGGTGAAGCTTTCTTT. Residues: CASSQHPWTGEAFF.

This clonotype has at least ten counts. V usage is TRBV12-5 and J usage is TRBJ2-1; 11 nucleotides align to TRBD2. This CDR3 is 15 amino acids long. Germline-derived CDR1 and CDR2 are LGHNT and FRNRAP. V lost 0 bases, J lost 8 bases, and 3 bases stayed unmatched. For the CDR3, the DNA is TGTGCTAGTGGTTTGGTAGGACTAGCGGGTGATGAGCAGTTCTTC. This translates into CASGLVGLAGDEQFF.

J is TRBJ1-1 and V is TRBV4-1, with D hard to call. The CDR3 totals 14 residues. V lost 5 bases and J 5 bases, leaving 15 bases between the germline ends. The V gene's germline CDR1 is MGHRA and CDR2 YSYEKL. The CDR3 here is CASSFRSGETEAFF. CDR3 DNA sequence: TGCGCCAGCAGCTTCCGGAGCGGGGAAACTGAAGCTTTCTTT.

The chain recombines TRBV7-8 with TRBJ2-1; possibly TRBD1 for D (6 bases). The CDR3 loop spans 15 amino acids. V was clipped by 7 bases and J by 2 bases, with 15 bases between them. CDR1 is SGHVS and CDR2 is FQNEAQ in the germline V gene. CDR3: CASTKTGTPYNEQFF. The CDR3 DNA sequence: TGTGCCAGCACCAAAACAGGGACCCCCTACAATGAGCAGTTCTTC.

A few counts support this clonotype. This chain links TRBV20-1 with TRBJ1-1, with D unresolved. CDR3 length: 15 residues. Germline V CDR1 and CDR2: DFQATT, SNEGSKA (reference sequence). V lost 5 bases, J lost 1 base, and 17 bases lay in between. CDR3 nucleotides: TGCAGTGCTCGAAAGGGTGGGGAGGCGAACACTGAAGCTTTCTTT. It is translated as CSARKGGEANTEAFF.

With respect to this clonotype: Germline is not matched at one junction end, which may reflect a read error. This chain joins TRBV11-1 and TRBJ2-2, with 8 bases aligning to TRBD2. Germline V gives CDR1 SGHAT, CDR2 FQDESV (reference sequence). The CDR3 is made up of 20 amino acids. CDR3 sequence reads: CASSLVTKAGVDPNTRELFF. The CDR3 coding sequence is TGTGCCAGCAGCTTAGTTACGAAAGCGGGGGTTGATCCGAACACCAGGGAGCTGTTTTTT.

This chain joins TRBV15 and TRBJ2-5; TRBD2 matches at 8 bases. CDR1 and CDR2 (germline): LNHNV, YYDKDF (reference sequence). J lost 1 base, V lost 4 bases, and 8 bases had no gene match. There are 16 residues in the CDR3. Here the CDR3 DNA reads TGTGCCACCAGCATGAACCCGGGACTAGTCCAAGAGACCCAGTACTTC. This gives the protein CATSMNPGLVQETQYF.